A selection of T cell receptor beta chains follows, all from one sample in a study of CD8 T cells in ankylosing spondylitis. In TCRdb, the 5' RACE reads were re-called with MiXCR into one record per CDR3 protein. The sample carries around 390,000 distinct CDR3 sequences, around 22% recorded once. Input material: blood, either unsorted or a sorted T cell fraction (not recorded which). Receptors originate from a male donor with ankylosing spondylitis. Each CDR3 is given without its conserved first and last residue. Rows may omit the clone size; those that give it use once, few, many or a size class.

11	TRBV20-1	.	SVGHTGPGELF
12	TRBV19	few	ASSMGRESHEQY
11	TRBV7-2	.	ASSALRNSPLH
12	TRBV3-1	few	ASSHLRGDTEAF
12	TRBV7-9	.	ASSFRTPGYEQY
12	TRBV12-3/TRBV12-4	.	ASTESGTPYEQY
11	TRBV24-1	once	ATQGAVDTEAF
11	TRBV2	few	ASSERLYGELF
13	TRBV12-5	.	ASGFETSGSNEQF
9	TRBV28	.	ASRTSLEQY
9	TRBV28	few	ASMGTRGYT
11	TRBV12-3/TRBV12-4	few	ASFQGIPDTQY
13	TRBV5-1	.	ASSLITGSTNEQF
12	TRBV7-2	few	ASSLEGRAYEQY
12	TRBV20-1	few	SASSRQGVQPQH
12	TRBV20-1	.	SALDREAWRTQY
13	TRBV2	few	ASSELAGGLGELF
12	TRBV20-1	.	SALREPSYNEQF
12	TRBV4-1	.	ASSQRTGKDDQF
15	TRBV5-1	.	ASSLRGLAGSTDTQY
15	TRBV7-9	.	ASSLRMGRGTYNEQF
12	TRBV10-3	many	AISPGGELETQY
11	TRBV6-6	few	ASSHRVAYEQY
13	TRBV12-3/TRBV12-4	.	ASSRTGTGAYGYT
12	TRBV4-3	few	ASSQGRGSYEQY
11	TRBV12-3/TRBV12-4	few	ASSTTTFREQF
12	TRBV11-2	once	ASSLLAGGREQF
11	TRBV20-1	few	SASPGSRETQY
12	TRBV5-6	many	ASSPDRGSYEQY
10	TRBV12-3/TRBV12-4	few	ASSPWGNGYT
12	TRBV3-1	.	ASSRGTYQETQY
13	TRBV6-1	few	ASRNPREGDEKLF
11	TRBV21-1	many	ASSLGKRQPYH
13	TRBV11-2	.	ASSFGGDMNTEAF
12	TRBV7-2	.	ASSLRVAYNEQF
12	TRBV7-2	many	ASSLGGRNQPQH
11	TRBV20-1	few	SAPGLAGDEQF
9	TRBV28	few	ASHTTYEQY
14	TRBV12-3/TRBV12-4	few	ASSLGDRGSRLPQY
12	TRBV7-2	.	ASSMGLYGNEQF
11	TRBV7-9	.	ASSLEPPDTQY